This entry features one TCR beta chain sequence. What this receptor recognizes is not known. Compared with germline, one end of the junction differs, possibly owing to a read error. Sample time point, as interpreted from the label and publication: newly diagnosed GD, antithyroid drugs for less than 3 months. For both TCR sequencing and RNA sequencing, RNA was extracted from PBMCs using TRIzol. The diagnosis of Graves' disease followed American Thyroid Association guidelines. Patients were recruited from an endocrinology department in Xi'an, China. Each patient gave 7.5 to 10 milliliters of peripheral blood, collected in an EDTA anticoagulant tube. PBMCs were isolated by Ficoll Paque Plus density gradient separation without further T cell sorting. An Agilent 2100 Bioanalyzer and agarose gel were used to check RNA quality, and a NanoDrop 2000 was used to measure RNA concentration. Via the germline V gene, CDR1 is SNHLY and CDR2 FYNNEI. Including the terminal cysteine and phenylalanine, the CDR3 comprises 15 residues. Kept here is only the CDR3 DNA, which spans 45 bases and is read in frame from base 1.

These data originate in a study of regulatory T cells in long-lasting Graves disease (dated by TCRdb to the early 2020s). Some background on the complete study: Newly diagnosed Graves' disease patients had taken antithyroid drugs for less than 3 months. Patients with persistent Graves' disease were compared with patients with newly diagnosed Graves' disease using TCR sequencing and RNA sequencing of peripheral blood. The study took place in China and was registered as a clinical trial. TCR sequencing covered roughly 13 persistent and about 20 newly diagnosed Graves' disease patients, around 35 samples in total. What the work shows at the level of the full study, not this receptor alone: Compared with newly diagnosed patients, persistent Graves' disease patients had lower TCR Shannon entropy and fewer highly expanded clones, which suggests clonal expansion. More public clonotypes were shared among persistent patients (2,741) than among newly diagnosed patients (approximately 930). Sequencing and analysis were restricted to the TCR beta chain. Because the primary lesion, thyroid tissue, could not be accessed, the study looked at peripheral blood alone. As a limitation, the authors acknowledged that the small sample size may reduce accuracy. Preferential use of TRBV28, TRBJ1-2 and TRBJ2-5 was observed in persistent disease, whereas TRBV20-1 and TRBJ2-1 were favored in newly diagnosed disease.

Library preparation employed multiplex PCR. Instrument used: Illumina HiSeq 4000. CDR3 regions were amplified by Arm-PCR with iRepertoire HTBI primers to construct TCR beta libraries. Before sequencing, the PCR products went through gel purification. Per the source publication's procedure: Across samples, 60 to 70 TRBV and 13 to 15 TRBJ segments were identified and used for gene usage analysis of CDR3 amino acid clonotypes. COPE and FqMerger were used to merge the filtered high-quality paired reads into contigs. BLAST was used to align contigs to IMGT TRBV, TRBD and TRBJ reference genes, with CDR3 defined following IMGT. Any clonotype with a frequency above 0.1% was counted as a highly expanded clone. Shannon entropy was used to measure repertoire diversity, and the Gini coefficient was used to measure V-J evenness. A clonotype was considered public if more than one individual shared it. Through fastp at Q25 and MiXCR, TCRdb rebuilt clones from the public reads, retaining in-frame beta chains. Rows merge per CDR3 protein into single entries with the most common DNA and genes. For this entry, the V and J calls and clone size follow TCRdb and not the study's own pipeline. The sample has over 300,000 distinct CDR3 sequences on record, 15% of them singletons. In total, the top ten clones hold about 20% of the sample.

The origin of this receptor is a female donor with Graves disease. Sample: peripheral blood mononuclear cells (PBMCs), taken at new diagnosis, from a patient treated with antithyroid drugs. The sequence links TRBV2 to TRBJ1-5; 9 bases in the middle match TRBD1. In nucleotide form, the sequence is TGTGTCAGCAGTTCACCGGGACAGGGACATCAGCCCCAGCATTTT. It is translated as CVSSSPGQGHQPQHF.